This T cell receptor (beta chain) was identified in a study of blood T cell repertoires in COVID-19. The data were produced by immunoSEQ multiplex PCR, yet TCRdb's version contains in-frame clones alone and is incomplete. Among more than 110,000 clones listed, roughly 80% were seen once. The CDR3 is made up of 15 amino acids. CDR1 SGDLS and CDR2 YYNGEE come from the germline V gene. The germline V and J ends were trimmed by 0 bases and 2 bases, with 9 bases remaining between them. The receptor's source is a man aged 35 to 55 with acute COVID-19. Sequenced input: PBMCs or T cells enriched from blood (not recorded which). This chain joins TRBV9 and TRBJ2-1; D might be TRBD2 (5 bases). In nucleotides, the CDR3 is TGTGCCAGCAGCGTAGAGGCCGGGACCTACAATGAGCAGTTCTTC. This translates into CASSVEAGTYNEQFF.